The 4 T cell receptor beta chains below come from one sample, sequenced in a study of vaccination and CD4 T cells after COVID-19 (dated by TCRdb to between 2020 and 2023). No antigens are known for them. The library was prepared using PCR. Sequenced using an Illumina iSeq 100. DNA from cultured CD4+ T cells underwent TCR sequencing with the Oncomine TCR Beta short-read assay at the Johns Hopkins FTIC core. TCRdb ran its own pipeline on the public reads, namely fastp trimming at Q25 and MiXCR clone calling, and kept in-frame beta chains. For every CDR3 protein sequence, its rows merge into one entry that carries the most common genes and DNA. The sample data list 9,500 to 13,000 distinct CDR3 sequences, and around 30% of these were observed just once. Over 9% of the sample is held by the ten biggest clonotypes. The sample's treatment or condition, from its label and the paper: approximately nine-day PBMC culture with coronavirus spike peptide pools or control peptides (ViraFEST assay).

The starting material was CD4+ T cells from blood, cultured in vitro, obtained after SARS-CoV-2 vaccination. The receptors stem from a human donor who had recovered from COVID-19.

The chain links TRBV10-3 to TRBJ1-1; no clear D gene. The CDR3 has 14 residues. Germline CDR1 and CDR2: ENHRY and SYGVKD. Trimming removed 4 bases at V and 2 bases at J, with 11 bases between. CDR3: CAISGLGPNTEAFF. The CDR3 nucleotides read TGTGCCATCAGTGGGCTCGGACCAAACACTGAAGCTTTCTTT.

There are a few counts of this clonotype. This chain links TRBV20-1 with TRBJ1-1; unclear D gene. This CDR3 comprises 16 residues. Looked up from germline, CDR1 is DFQATT and CDR2 is SNEGSKA (reference sequence). Trimming cost V 4 bases and J 5 bases, with 23 bases left between them. CDR3 in amino acids: CSAKESPGHKGTEAFF. The DNA of the CDR3 is TGCAGTGCTAAGGAAAGCCCGGGCCACAAGGGAACTGAAGCTTTCTTT.

This clonotype was found a few times. The CDR3 DNA reads TGTGCCAGCAGCTTAGATCATGGGACCTTGAACACTGAAGCTTTCTTT. Its translation: CASSLDHGTLNTEAFF. The chain couples TRBV7-9 to TRBJ1-1, with D possibly being TRBD1 (5 bases). The CDR3 runs 16 residues. Trimming removed 1 base from V and 0 bases from J, with 12 bases in between. Germline values: CDR1 SEHNR, CDR2 FQNEAQ (reference sequence). Supplemented by reference TRBV7-9 and TRBJ1-1, the full variable domain reads DTGVSQNPRHKITKRGQNVTFRCDPISEHNRLYWYRQTLGQGPEFLTYFQNEAQLEKSRLLSDRFSAERPKGSFSTLEIQRTEQGDSAMYLCASSLDHGTLNTEAFFGQGTRLTVV.

The gene calls are TRBV6-1 and TRBJ2-7; D is undetermined. The CDR3 runs 12 residues. Trimming pared 7 bases from V and 6 bases from J, leaving 13 bases between. CDR1 MNHNS and CDR2 SASEGT come from the germline V gene. This chain's CDR3 is CASTPGRCEQYF. CDR3 sequence (DNA): TGTGCCAGCACCCCGGGTCGCTGCGAGCAGTACTTC.